The rows below give T cell receptor beta chains drawn from one sample of a study of CD8 T cells in Susac syndrome. TCRdb redid the calling of the immunoSEQ multiplex PCR reads with MiXCR, one entry per CDR3 protein. The repertoire holds around 230,000 distinct CDR3 sequences, with 90% to 97% as singletons. Material: CD4+ T cells from PBMCs. Receptors were obtained from a human donor with Susac syndrome. Both conserved end residues are part of each CDR3. Each record gives: V gene, D gene, J gene, CDR3 protein, CDR3 DNA. D genes are given only for firm matches.

TRBV6-2/TRBV6-3	-	TRBJ2-1	CASSYSDMYNEQFF	TGTGCCAGCAGTTACTCTGACATGTACAATGAGCAGTTCTTC
TRBV5-6	-	TRBJ1-1	CASSLGGETEAFF	TGTGCCAGCAGCTTGGGAGGGGAAACTGAAGCTTTCTTT
TRBV20-1	-	TRBJ2-7	CSAMDRSYEPEQYF	TGCAGTGCTATGGACCGATCCTACGAACCCGAGCAGTACTTC
TRBV20-1	TRBD2	TRBJ2-5	CSAQMPGAGGETQYF	TGCAGTGCTCAAATGCCGGGAGCGGGGGGGGAGACCCAGTACTTC
TRBV13	TRBD2	TRBJ2-1	CASRPGTRGDNEQFF	TGTGCCAGCCGACCGGGGACTAGGGGGGACAATGAGCAGTTCTTC
TRBV24-1	TRBD1	TRBJ2-3	CATSDTGQGGTDTQYF	TGTGCCACCAGTGACACCGGACAGGGGGGCACAGATACGCAGTATTTT
TRBV20-1	TRBD2	TRBJ2-1	CSARTGGSYNEQFF	TGCAGTGCTAGAACGGGAGGATCCTACAATGAGCAGTTCTTC
TRBV6-5	-	TRBJ1-3	CASSYRDIGNTIYF	TGTGCCAGCAGTTACCGGGATATCGGAAACACCATATATTTT
TRBV4-2	TRBD1	TRBJ2-7	CASSQADRGQREQYF	TGTGCCAGCAGCCAAGCAGACAGGGGGCAGAGGGAGCAGTACTTC
TRBV30	-	TRBJ2-6	CAWSSGSSGANVLTF	TGTGCCTGGAGTTCGGGGAGCTCTGGGGCCAACGTCCTGACTTTC
TRBV20-1	-	TRBJ1-2	CSATGTSYGYTF	TGCAGTGCTACCGGGACCTCCTATGGCTACACCTTC
TRBV28	TRBD1	TRBJ1-5	CASSLDRGLDQPQHF	TGTGCCAGCAGTCTGGACAGGGGGCTAGATCAGCCCCAGCATTTT
TRBV20-1	-	TRBJ2-3	CSANLPIELDTQYF	TGCAGTGCAAACCTACCGATAGAGTTGGATACGCAGTATTTT
TRBV7-8	TRBD1	TRBJ1-1	CASRARGTGGAMNTEAFF	TGTGCCAGCAGGGCCCGCGGGACAGGGGGCGCGATGAACACTGAAGCTTTCTTT
TRBV10-3	-	TRBJ2-4	CAISDQRDIQYF	TGTGCCATCAGTGACCAACGTGACATTCAGTACTTC
TRBV3-1	-	TRBJ1-5	CASSPDAGVPQHF	TGTGCCAGCAGCCCAGATGCCGGGGTACCCCAGCATTTT
TRBV29-1	-	TRBJ2-1	CSPLWDQSYNEQFF	TGCAGCCCACTCTGGGACCAGTCCTACAATGAGCAGTTCTTC